A selection of T cell receptor beta chains follows, all from one sample in a study of cytomegalovirus exposure and HLA in healthy donors. Libraries were prepared by immunoSEQ multiplex PCR; TCRdb keeps only in-frame clonotypes and omits some of them. Among approximately 140,000 clones listed, under 85% were seen once. The specimen sequenced was PBMCs. Receptors originate from a young man in good health and CMV-seronegative. Both conserved end residues are part of each CDR3. Each record gives: CDR3 protein, CDR3 DNA, D gene, J gene, clone size, V gene. D genes are given only for firm matches. Only some rows state a clone size, as once, few, many or a class for expanded clones.

CASAWTGGLETQYF | TGTGCTAGTGCCTGGACAGGGGGCTTAGAGACCCAGTACTTC | TRBD1 | TRBJ2-5 | - | TRBV12-5
CASSINRGRISGNTIYF | TGTGCCAGTAGTATAAACAGGGGGCGAATCTCTGGAAACACCATATATTTT | TRBD1 | TRBJ1-3 | few | TRBV19
CASRPDNGEGTEAFF | TGTGCCAGCAGACCTGACAACGGGGAGGGGACTGAAGCTTTCTTT | - | TRBJ1-1 | - | TRBV2
CASSQGTNYGYTF | TGTGCCAGCAGCCAGGGTACCAACTATGGCTACACCTTC | - | TRBJ1-2 | - | TRBV6-5
CASSLSGATYEQYF | TGTGCCAGCTCATTGTCAGGGGCTACCTACGAGCAGTACTTC | - | TRBJ2-7 | - | TRBV18
CASSLGRGSYGYTF | TGTGCCAGCAGTTTAGGGAGAGGAAGCTATGGCTACACCTTC | - | TRBJ1-2 | - | TRBV28
CASSLMMTGGNNSPLHF | TGTGCCAGCAGCTTAATGATGACAGGGGGGAATAATTCACCCCTCCACTTT | TRBD1 | TRBJ1-6 | - | TRBV7-2
CASSLGQGSQPQHF | TGCGCCAGCAGCTTGGGGCAGGGAAGTCAGCCCCAGCATTTT | - | TRBJ1-5 | - | TRBV5-1
CASSLSLAGQTLDGYTF | TGCGCCAGCAGCTTGTCTCTGGCGGGTCAGACCTTGGATGGCTACACCTTC | - | TRBJ1-2 | once | TRBV5-1
CASDRGVVPEAFF | TGTGCCAGCGACAGGGGAGTCGTCCCTGAAGCTTTCTTT | TRBD1 | TRBJ1-1 | - | TRBV6-1
CASSSDRGHEQYF | TGTGCCAGCAGCTCCGACAGGGGCCACGAGCAGTACTTC | TRBD1 | TRBJ2-7 | - | TRBV7-2
CASSRWGTGNDHNVEQFF | TGTGCCAGCAGCCGATGGGGGACAGGGAACGACCACAATGTTGAGCAGTTCTTC | TRBD1 | TRBJ2-1 | few | TRBV7-8
CASSTLGHSEQFF | TGTGCCAGCAGTACTCTGGGACATAGTGAGCAGTTCTTC | - | TRBJ2-1 | - | TRBV6-5
CASSPGQGPYGYTF | TGTGCCAGCAGCCCGGGACAGGGCCCCTATGGCTACACCTTC | TRBD1 | TRBJ1-2 | few | TRBV7-6
CASSVAAGLGNNEQFF | TGTGCCAGCAGCGTAGCTGCGGGCTTGGGGAACAATGAGCAGTTCTTC | - | TRBJ2-1 | - | TRBV9
CASSFTHRGVGGYTF | TGCGCCAGCAGCTTTACGCACAGGGGTGTAGGTGGCTACACCTTC | TRBD1 | TRBJ1-2 | - | TRBV5-1
CASRPDIRDRNQPQHF | TGTGCCAGCAGGCCAGACATCCGGGACAGAAATCAGCCCCAGCATTTT | TRBD1 | TRBJ1-5 | - | TRBV5-5
CSVITGLTSTDTQYF | TGCAGCGTTATAACAGGATTGACTAGCACAGATACGCAGTATTTT | - | TRBJ2-3 | - | TRBV29-1
CASRVRGNRNTGELFF | TGTGCCAGCAGAGTAAGGGGAAACAGAAACACCGGGGAGCTGTTTTTT | - | TRBJ2-2 | few | TRBV2
CASSVGGHRSNQPQHF | TGTGCCAGCAGCGTAGGGGGACACAGAAGCAATCAGCCCCAGCATTTT | - | TRBJ1-5 | - | TRBV9
CAWSGRMDQPQHF | TGTGCCTGGAGTGGGCGGATGGATCAGCCCCAGCATTTT | - | TRBJ1-5 | - | TRBV30
CASSPQSSGNTIYF | TGTGCCAGCTCACCACAGAGCTCTGGAAACACCATATATTTT | - | TRBJ1-3 | once | TRBV18
CASSRLRQLDNEQFF | TGTGCCAGCAGTCGTCTTCGACAGCTGGACAATGAGCAGTTCTTC | - | TRBJ2-1 | - | TRBV27
CASRQGRQANYGYTF | TGTGCCAGCAGACAGGGTCGTCAAGCTAACTATGGCTACACCTTC | - | TRBJ1-2 | - | TRBV6-5
CASGLVPRSGELFF | TGTGCTAGTGGTTTGGTACCCCGGTCCGGGGAGCTGTTTTTT | - | TRBJ2-2 | - | TRBV12-5
CASSVFQGPGSMNTEAFF | TGTGCCAGCAGCGTATTTCAAGGGCCAGGGTCGATGAACACTGAAGCTTTCTTT | - | TRBJ1-1 | few | TRBV9
CASSIRFARNTEAFF | TGTGCCAGTAGTATCAGGTTCGCCCGTAACACTGAAGCTTTCTTT | - | TRBJ1-1 | once | TRBV19
CASSLVQGFDEQYF | TGTGCCAGCAGCTTAGTACAGGGCTTCGACGAGCAGTACTTC | - | TRBJ2-7 | - | TRBV7-2